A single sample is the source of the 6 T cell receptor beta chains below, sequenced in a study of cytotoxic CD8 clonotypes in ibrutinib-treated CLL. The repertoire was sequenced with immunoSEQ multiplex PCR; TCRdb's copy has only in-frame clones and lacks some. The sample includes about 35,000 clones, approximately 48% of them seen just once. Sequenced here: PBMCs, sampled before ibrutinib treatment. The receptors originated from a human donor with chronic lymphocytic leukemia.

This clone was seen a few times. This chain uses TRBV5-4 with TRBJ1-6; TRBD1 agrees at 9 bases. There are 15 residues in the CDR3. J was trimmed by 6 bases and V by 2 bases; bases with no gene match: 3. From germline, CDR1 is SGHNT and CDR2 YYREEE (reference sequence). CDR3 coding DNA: TGTGCCAGCAGCTTCTGGGACAGGGCTAATTCACCCCTCCACTTT. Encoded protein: CASSFWDRANSPLHF.

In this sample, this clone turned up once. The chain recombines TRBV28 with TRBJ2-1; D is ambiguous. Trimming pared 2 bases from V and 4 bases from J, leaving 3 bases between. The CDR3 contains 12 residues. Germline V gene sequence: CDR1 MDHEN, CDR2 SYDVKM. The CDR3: CASSLVYNEQFF. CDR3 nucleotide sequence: TGTGCCAGCAGTTTAGTTTACAATGAGCAGTTCTTC.

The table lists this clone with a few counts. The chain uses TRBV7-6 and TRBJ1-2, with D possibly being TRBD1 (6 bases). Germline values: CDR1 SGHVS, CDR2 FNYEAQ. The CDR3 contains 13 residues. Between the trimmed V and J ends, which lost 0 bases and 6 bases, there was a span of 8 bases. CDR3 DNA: TGTGCCAGCAGCTTAGCGGCAGGGGATGGCTACACCTTC. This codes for CASSLAAGDGYTF.

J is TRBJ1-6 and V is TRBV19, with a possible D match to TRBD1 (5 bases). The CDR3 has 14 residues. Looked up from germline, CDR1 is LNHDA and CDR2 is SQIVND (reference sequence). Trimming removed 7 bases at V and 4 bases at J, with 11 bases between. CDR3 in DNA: TGTGCCAGTAAGGGACCGGGGTATAATTCACCCCTCCACTTT. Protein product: CASKGPGYNSPLHF.

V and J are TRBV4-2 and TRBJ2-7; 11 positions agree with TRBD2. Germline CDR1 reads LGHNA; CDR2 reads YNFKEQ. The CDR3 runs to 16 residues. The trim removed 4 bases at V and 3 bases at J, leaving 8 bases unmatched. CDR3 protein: CASSLVSGGADYEQYF. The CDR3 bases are TGTGCCAGCAGCCTTGTTAGCGGGGGGGCCGACTACGAGCAGTACTTC.

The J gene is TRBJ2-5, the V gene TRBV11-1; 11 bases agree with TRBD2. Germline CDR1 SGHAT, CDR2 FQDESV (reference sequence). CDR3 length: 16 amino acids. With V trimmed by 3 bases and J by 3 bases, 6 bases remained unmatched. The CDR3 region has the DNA TGTGCCAGCAGCTTTAGCGGGGGGGCTCTGAAAGAGACCCAGTACTTC. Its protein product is CASSFSGGALKETQYF.